The 25 T cell receptor beta chains below were found in one sample sequenced in a study of blood T cell repertoires in COVID-19. Sequenced by immunoSEQ multiplex PCR; TCRdb stores in-frame clones only, minus some. This repertoire shows more than 110,000 clones, 82% found once; its top ten account for around 4%. Sequenced material: peripheral blood. The source is a woman of 80 years or more with acute or convalescent COVID-19.

The chain employs TRBV10-1 and TRBJ1-1; D perhaps matches TRBD1 (5 bases). The CDR3 totals 13 residues. V dropped 4 bases and J dropped 1 base, with 7 bases sitting between them. Germline V gives CDR1 WNHNN, CDR2 SYGVQD (reference sequence). CDR3: CASSGQPNTEAFF. The DNA for the CDR3 is TGCGCCAGCAGTGGACAGCCGAACACTGAAGCTTTCTTT.

The chain combines TRBV15 with TRBJ1-4, with D maybe TRBD1 (5 bases). Germline V gene lookup returns CDR1 LNHNV and CDR2 YYDKDF (reference sequence). V lost 0 bases to trimming and J lost 0 bases, with 8 bases between them. The CDR3 runs 16 residues. This CDR3 reads CATSREQGTTNEKLFF. The CDR3 nucleotides read TGTGCCACCAGCAGAGAGCAGGGCACAACTAATGAAAAACTGTTTTTT. Full variable domain (remainder filled in from reference TRBV15 and TRBJ1-4): DAMVIQNPRYQVTQFGKPVTLSCSQTLNHNVMYWYQQKSSQAPKLLFHYYDKDFNNEADTPDNFQSRRPNTSFCFLDIRSPGLGDTAMYLCATSREQGTTNEKLFFGSGTQLSVL.

The chain couples TRBV2 to TRBJ1-1; D might be TRBD1 (6 bases). Germline CDR1 SNHLY, CDR2 FYNNEI. The CDR3 extends over 13 amino acids. With 10 bases removed from V and 3 bases from J, the gap between germline ends came to 15 bases. The chain's CDR3 is CATPGAGDTEAFF. DNA of the CDR3: TGTGCCACCCCAGGGGCAGGGGACACTGAAGCTTTCTTT.

The rearrangement links TRBV10-2 to TRBJ1-5, with no clear D. CDR3 length equals 12 residues. Germline values: CDR1 WSHSY, CDR2 SAAADI. Trimming pared 2 bases from V and 5 bases from J, leaving 4 bases between. The CDR3 bases are TGCGCCAGCAGTGAGAGAGATCAGCCCCAGCATTTT. Its translation: CASSERDQPQHF.

This chain uses TRBV7-2 with TRBJ2-5; perhaps TRBD1 as D (6 bases). The CDR3 contains 14 residues. Germline V gives CDR1 SGHTA, CDR2 FQGNSA. Trimming shortened V by 1 base and J by 6 bases, and 12 bases separated the two germline ends. The CDR3 region is CASSLGGQSKTQYF. The CDR3 coding sequence is TGTGCCAGCAGCTTAGGCGGACAGTCCAAGACCCAGTACTTC.

V is TRBV28 and J is TRBJ2-7; no reliable D call. Germline CDR1 reads MDHEN; CDR2 reads SYDVKM. This CDR3 region has 13 residues. V lost 6 bases and J lost 3, with 12 bases in between. CDR3 region: CASSLFAYYEQYF. The CDR3 nucleotides read TGTGCCAGCAGCCTTTTTGCCTACTACGAGCAGTACTTC.

The chain carries TRBV2 and TRBJ2-1, with TRBD2 identical over 14 bases. The J segment lost 4 bases and the V segment lost 5 bases, leaving 13 bases of the junction unmatched. The CDR3 runs to 19 residues. CDR1 is SNHLY and CDR2 is FYNNEI in the germline V gene. The CDR3 DNA sequence: TGTGCCAGCAGTTACAGGGGACTAGCGGGAGCAGGGAGGTACAATGAGCAGTTCTTC. Protein: CASSYRGLAGAGRYNEQFF. Supplemented by reference TRBV2 and TRBJ2-1, the full variable domain reads EPEVTQTPSHQVTQMGQEVILRCVPISNHLYFYWYRQILGQKVEFLVSFYNNEISEKSEIFDDQFSVERPDGSNFTLKIRSTKLEDSAMYFCASSYRGLAGAGRYNEQFFGPGTRLTVL.

The gene calls are TRBV7-2 and TRBJ2-3; D is unresolved. The CDR3 runs 14 residues. In germline, CDR1 is SGHTA, CDR2 FQGNSA. V shed 5 bases and J shed 2 bases, with 11 bases lying between them. The CDR3 sequence is CASSPEWVTDTQYF. The DNA for the CDR3 is TGTGCCAGCAGCCCGGAGTGGGTCACAGATACGCAGTATTTT.

V usage is TRBV24-1 and J usage is TRBJ1-2, with 9 bases matching TRBD1. CDR3 length equals 16 residues. The germline V gene encodes CDR1 KGHDR and CDR2 SFDVKD. V lost 3 bases to trimming and J lost 4 bases; unmatched junction nucleotides: 8. This CDR3 is CATSDPSTGGGYGYTF. The CDR3 coding sequence is TGTGCCACCAGTGATCCATCGACAGGGGGGGGCTATGGCTACACCTTC.

This clone was picked up one time. The chain combines TRBV28 with TRBJ1-1; TRBD1 is a possible D gene (5 bases). V was clipped by 5 bases and J by 6 bases, with 16 bases between them. Germline CDR1 MDHEN, CDR2 SYDVKM. The CDR3 has 14 residues. Here the CDR3 DNA reads TGTGCCAGCAGTCCGCGACAGCTGGGCCCTGAAGCTTTCTTT. This sequence encodes CASSPRQLGPEAFF.

This clone has a handful of counts. The CDR3: CASSLNQGAEKLFF. The CDR3 DNA follows: TGTGCCAGCAGCTTAAACCAGGGGGCTGAAAAACTGTTTTTT. The chain carries TRBV7-9 and TRBJ1-4, with TRBD1 matching over 8 bases. In germline, CDR1 is SEHNR, CDR2 FQNEAQ (reference sequence). This CDR3 comprises 14 residues. After removal of 2 bases from V and 7 bases from J, the junction contained 3 bases not matched to a gene.

Only one count was recorded for this clone. The rearrangement joins TRBV5-1 to TRBJ2-3, with 10 bases that match TRBD2. CDR3 length: 14 residues. CDR1 is SGHRS and CDR2 is YFSETQ in the germline V gene. Trimming took 4 bases from V and 4 from J; bases not matched to a gene: 3. Written as DNA, the CDR3 is TGCGCCAGCAGCCCCGGACTAGCGGCAGATACGCAGTATTTT. It specifies CASSPGLAADTQYF.

The genes are TRBV24-1 and TRBJ2-7, with D possibly matching TRBD2 (5 bases). This CDR3 has 15 amino acids. Germline V CDR1 and CDR2: KGHDR, SFDVKD. Trimming pared 2 bases from V and 3 bases from J, leaving 13 bases between. CDR3 protein: CATSDSRGTSYEQYF. CDR3 in DNA: TGTGCCACCAGTGATTCCAGAGGTACTAGCTACGAGCAGTACTTC.

The rearrangement joins TRBV28 to TRBJ2-7; D is possibly TRBD1 (6 bases). The V and J ends lost 3 bases and 3 bases respectively, with 9 bases between them. CDR1 and CDR2 from the germline V gene are MDHEN and SYDVKM. This CDR3 region has 13 residues. CDR3 sequence: CASSFHRDYEQYF. CDR3 bases: TGTGCCAGCAGTTTCCACAGGGACTACGAGCAGTACTTC.

The chain recombines TRBV7-8 with TRBJ2-2; 9 nucleotides match TRBD2. The ends lost 5 bases at V and 1 base at J; junction bases unmatched: 11. Germline-derived CDR1 and CDR2 are SGHVS and FQNEAQ. CDR3 length: 18 amino acids. The CDR3 DNA reads TGTGCCAGCAGCCGTTGGCTCGCGGGGGGGCAGAACACCGGGGAGCTGTTTTTT. This encodes CASSRWLAGGQNTGELFF.

The chain has TRBV3-1 (or the pseudogene TRBV3-2) and TRBJ2-2; TRBD1 might be the D (5 bases). CDR1 LGHDT and CDR2 YNNKEL come from the germline V gene (reference sequence). V dropped 4 bases and J dropped 2 bases, with 20 bases sitting between them. The length of the CDR3 is 18 residues. DNA for the CDR3: TGTGCCAGCAGCCCCCTTAGCAAGACAGTTATTAACACCGGGGAGCTGTTTTTT. Its translation is CASSPLSKTVINTGELFF.

This chain uses TRBV18 with TRBJ2-1; the D is unclear. Trimming removed 2 bases at V and 8 bases at J, with 7 bases between. The CDR3 length is 12 residues. Germline values: CDR1 KGHSH, CDR2 LQKENI. This CDR3 reads CASSPGLHEQFF. As DNA, the CDR3 is TGTGCCAGCTCACCAGGGCTCCATGAGCAGTTCTTC.

This clone appeared a few times. V is TRBV15 and J is TRBJ1-2; D gene ambiguous. Germline V gene sequence: CDR1 LNHNV, CDR2 YYDKDF (reference sequence). The CDR3 sequence is 13 residues long. Deletions cut 0 bases from V and 7 bases from J, with 9 bases between. Here the CDR3 DNA reads TGTGCCACCAGCAGAGATAGTGGTATTGGCTACACCTTC. The encoded protein is CATSRDSGIGYTF.

This clone was counted once. The rearrangement uses TRBV27 and TRBJ2-7; D gene unclear. With 7 bases removed from V and 4 bases from J, the gap between germline ends came to 17 bases. The CDR3 loop spans 14 amino acids. Germline V lookup: CDR1 MNHEY, CDR2 SMNVEV (reference sequence). CDR3 sequence: CASTPTPGRYEQYF. As DNA, the CDR3 is TGTGCCAGCACCCCGACTCCTGGTAGATACGAGCAGTACTTC.

The chain is built from TRBV3-1 (or the pseudogene TRBV3-2) and TRBJ2-1, with 8 bases fitting TRBD2. Germline CDR1 reads LGHDT; CDR2 reads YNNKEL (reference sequence). There are 18 residues in the CDR3. The J segment lost 0 bases and the V segment lost 0 bases, leaving 7 bases of the junction unmatched. The CDR3 DNA is TGTGCCAGCAGCCAAGATCCCCGCCGGGAGGGCTCCTACAATGAGCAGTTCTTC. Protein: CASSQDPRREGSYNEQFF.

The chain carries TRBV9 and TRBJ1-2; 7 bases are shared with TRBD1. Germline loops: CDR1 SGDLS, CDR2 YYNGEE. V shed 0 bases, J shed 2 bases, and the junction held 13 bases outside the gene matches. The CDR3 contains 18 residues. The CDR3 nucleotides read TGTGCCAGCAGCGTAGACGCTGGAGGGAGACAGGGAAACTATGGCTACACCTTC. This encodes CASSVDAGGRQGNYGYTF.

This clone has only one observation. The chain links TRBV7-8 to TRBJ2-3; 12 nucleotides align to TRBD2. The CDR3 has 16 residues. Per the germline V gene, CDR1 is SGHVS and CDR2 is FQNEAQ. Trimming removed 4 bases from V and 2 bases from J; junction bases left unmatched: 4. Here the CDR3 reads CASSSRTSGATDTQYF. Here the CDR3 DNA reads TGTGCCAGCAGCTCTCGGACTAGCGGGGCCACAGATACGCAGTATTTT.

This chain links TRBV19 with TRBJ2-1; 7 positions agree with TRBD1. The CDR3 totals 15 residues. Germline assignment: CDR1 LNHDA and CDR2 SQIVND (reference sequence). The trim removed 6 bases at V and 0 bases at J, leaving 5 bases unmatched. CDR3: CASSTTGNSYNEQFF. The CDR3 nucleotides are TGTGCCAGTAGCACGACAGGGAACTCCTACAATGAGCAGTTCTTC. The whole variable domain, filled in from reference TRBV19 and TRBJ2-1, reads DGGITQSPKYLFRKEGQNVTLSCEQNLNHDAMYWYRQDPGQGLRLIYYSQIVNDFQKGDIAEGYSVSREKKESFPLTVTSAQKNPTAFYLCASSTTGNSYNEQFFGPGTRLTVL.

The V gene is TRBV27, the J gene TRBJ2-7; TRBD1 agrees at 7 bases. The CDR3 is 14 amino acids. J gave up 3 bases and V 5 bases, and 7 bases lay outside the gene matches. Germline CDR1 MNHEY, CDR2 SMNVEV (reference sequence). The CDR3 here is CASSKTGSIYEQYF. The DNA for the CDR3 is TGTGCCAGCAGTAAGACAGGGAGTATCTACGAGCAGTACTTC.

The rearrangement joins TRBV5-1 to TRBJ1-1; D call uncertain. Per the germline V gene, CDR1 is SGHRS and CDR2 is YFSETQ. V was cut by 1 base and J by 6 bases, with 10 bases left in between. This CDR3 spans 13 amino acids. The chain's CDR3 is CASSLISGSEAFF. CDR3 DNA: TGCGCCAGCAGCTTGATTTCGGGTTCTGAAGCTTTCTTT.